These T cell receptor beta chains were read from a single sample in a study of T cells expressing NK-cell markers. TCRdb reprocessed the 5' RACE reads, with one entry per CDR3 protein and no DNA. The listing records more than 400,000 distinct CDR3 sequences. The specimen was blood T cells: a sorted CD56 or NKG2C T cell subset, CD4+ or CD8+ T cells, or bulk PBMC T cells (not recorded which). All receptors come from a woman between 18 and 70 years old in good health. Both conserved end residues are part of each CDR3.

>TRBJ2-5|TRBV6-1
CASSLLTGVETQYF
>TRBJ2-1|TRBV15
CATSREQREYNEQFF
>TRBJ2-3|TRBV28
CASSSQLGSPTDTQYF
>TRBJ2-2|TRBV7-2
CASSLAGVTTGELFF
>TRBJ1-6|TRBV12-3/TRBV12-4
CASSLMGVGNSPLHF
>TRBJ1-2|TRBV5-1
CASSYGGVDGYTF
>TRBJ2-7|TRBV12-3/TRBV12-4
CASGWASGAYEQYF
>TRBJ2-3|TRBV5-6
CASSADWGTSTDTQYF
>TRBJ2-3|TRBV20-1
CSARDLAGGPRRTDTQYF
>TRBJ1-1|TRBV6-1
CASSEWGGRAEAFF
>TRBJ1-1|TRBV7-2
CASSLRGANTEAFF
>TRBJ2-7|TRBV5-1
CASSLDRLDYHYEQYF
>TRBJ1-1|TRBV18
CASSLQGPQLSEAFF
>TRBJ1-1|TRBV21-1
CASSKTGGRTEAFF
>TRBJ1-4|TRBV2
CASRARDRDNEKLFF
>TRBJ2-5|TRBV7-9
CASSRGQGRETLYF
>TRBJ1-1|TRBV6-2/TRBV6-3
CASSYDRFSMNTEAFF
>TRBJ2-1|TRBV6-2/TRBV6-3
CATSPSAYNEQFF
>TRBJ2-5|TRBV30
CAWSVRRGQGKETQYF
>TRBJ2-5|TRBV15
CATSRVGAGQETQYF
>TRBJ1-2|TRBV9
CASSQATDGYTF
>TRBJ1-1|TRBV5-4
CASSLAGQGDYAEAFF
>TRBJ2-1|TRBV5-6
CASRRDPGDEQFF
>TRBJ1-5|TRBV20-1
CSARDRTGGQPQHF
>TRBJ2-5|TRBV12-5
CASGLRLVGRETQYF
>TRBJ1-5|TRBV7-2
CASSPSGGANQPQHF
>TRBJ1-2|TRBV5-8
CASSPWTGGYTF
>TRBJ1-3|TRBV20-1
CSAPGGGGAGNTIYF
>TRBJ2-4|TRBV3-1
CASSRKGAGSKNIQYF
>TRBJ2-5|TRBV11-2
CASSPTSGRLQETQYF
>TRBJ1-6|TRBV7-2
CASSNRQGAGSPLHF
>TRBJ2-3|TRBV6-5
CASSYSPTSTDTQYF
>TRBJ2-3|TRBV11-2
CASSSYPQGDRGPDTQYF
>TRBJ2-2|TRBV19
CASSIRQGGGELFF
>TRBJ2-7|TRBV14
CASNGGSSYEQYF
>TRBJ2-1|TRBV9
CASSVAGLTYNEQFF
>TRBJ1-6|TRBV12-3/TRBV12-4
CASSEGNGPLHF